This T cell receptor (beta chain) appears in the sequencing data of a study of T cell responses to AZD1222 COVID-19 vaccine. V was cut by 2 bases and J by 1 base, with 9 bases left in between. The germline gives CDR1 LGHNA, CDR2 YNFKEQ. This CDR3 region has 15 residues. Here immunoSEQ multiplex PCR was the method, and the copy in TCRdb shows in-frame clones only, minus some. This table holds 100,000 to 150,000 clones, about nine tenths found once. The receptor's source is an adult in good health. The material was peripheral blood, obtained on day 0 of MenACWY control vaccination. The chain combines TRBV4-2 with TRBJ1-5; D remains unclear. CDR3 bases: TGTGCCAGCAGCCAACCGGACGGGAGCAATCAGCCCCAGCATTTT. Its translation is CASSQPDGSNQPQHF.